These T cell receptor beta chains were read from a single sample in a study of breast tumors, draining lymph nodes, adjacent tissues. TCRdb recomputed calls from the multiplex PCR reads with MiXCR, one row per CDR3 protein. The repertoire has 30,000 to 40,000 distinct CDR3 sequences, approximately 63% of them found once; the top ten carry 18%. The material sequenced was breast tumor tissue. The receptors originated from a female donor with breast cancer. Some clones in this sample may be carry-over from other donors' samples. CDR3s leave out the opening cysteine and the closing phenylalanine or tryptophan.

TRBV9	TRBJ2-7	ASSPPSGTVREQY
TRBV6-2/TRBV6-3	TRBJ1-6	ASSRGLPVDSPLH
TRBV7-2	TRBJ2-1	ASSLIGTGSYNEQF
TRBV20-1	TRBJ2-6	SARDQGAGANVLT
TRBV5-4	TRBJ2-7	ASSLSSGNEQY
TRBV20-1	TRBJ1-5	SAYLQGGNQPQH
TRBV9	TRBJ2-3	ASSVLAGASTDTQY
TRBV3-1	TRBJ2-6	ASSQGTVPGANVLT
TRBV6-5	TRBJ2-7	ASSHSGTGDEQY
TRBV5-1	TRBJ1-4	ASSLVGQEKLF
TRBV20-1	TRBJ2-7	SAIGLRGDSYEQY
TRBV9	TRBJ2-2	ASSVASGNTGELF
TRBV7-2	TRBJ1-6	ASSLPGTNSPLH
TRBV5-6	TRBJ2-7	ASSLVSGQGMYEQY
TRBV24-1	TRBJ2-5	ATSYGGVETQY
TRBV24-1	TRBJ1-2	ATSEKGEYGYT
TRBV19	TRBJ2-1	AGRGGPENEQF
TRBV9	TRBJ2-2	ASSVWGGVSPGELF
TRBV9	TRBJ2-2	ASSVQNTGNTGELF
TRBV6-5	TRBJ2-5	ASSYGGRAGETQY
TRBV19	TRBJ1-6	ASSTGTGGSPLH
TRBV19	TRBJ2-1	ASRPGTSGINEQF
TRBV7-3	TRBJ2-1	ASSPKPLLGNNEQF